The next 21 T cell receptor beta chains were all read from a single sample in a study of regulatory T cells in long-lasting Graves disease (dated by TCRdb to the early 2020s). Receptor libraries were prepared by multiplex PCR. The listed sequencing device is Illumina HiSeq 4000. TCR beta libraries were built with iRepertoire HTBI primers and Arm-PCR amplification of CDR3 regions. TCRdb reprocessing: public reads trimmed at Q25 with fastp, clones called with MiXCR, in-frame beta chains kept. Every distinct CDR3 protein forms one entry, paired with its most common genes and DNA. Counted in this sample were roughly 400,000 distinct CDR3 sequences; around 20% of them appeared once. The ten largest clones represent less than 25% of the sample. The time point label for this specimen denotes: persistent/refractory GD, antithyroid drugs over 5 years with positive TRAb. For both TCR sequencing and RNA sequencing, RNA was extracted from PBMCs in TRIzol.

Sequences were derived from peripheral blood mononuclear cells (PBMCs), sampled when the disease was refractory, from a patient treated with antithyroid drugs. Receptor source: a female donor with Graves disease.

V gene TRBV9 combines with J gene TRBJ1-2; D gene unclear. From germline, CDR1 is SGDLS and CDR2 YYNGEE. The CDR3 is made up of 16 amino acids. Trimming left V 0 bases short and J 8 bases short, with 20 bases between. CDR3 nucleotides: TGTGCCAGCAGCGTAGAGGAGGGCTATTCCTTGGGGGGCTACACCTTC. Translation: CASSVEEGYSLGGYTF.

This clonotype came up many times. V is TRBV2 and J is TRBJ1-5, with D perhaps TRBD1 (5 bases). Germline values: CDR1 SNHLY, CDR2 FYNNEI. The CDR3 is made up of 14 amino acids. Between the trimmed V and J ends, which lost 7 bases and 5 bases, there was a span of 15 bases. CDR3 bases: TGTGCCAGCACGGGGGTTTTAGGCGATCAGCCCCAGCATTTT. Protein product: CASTGVLGDQPQHF.

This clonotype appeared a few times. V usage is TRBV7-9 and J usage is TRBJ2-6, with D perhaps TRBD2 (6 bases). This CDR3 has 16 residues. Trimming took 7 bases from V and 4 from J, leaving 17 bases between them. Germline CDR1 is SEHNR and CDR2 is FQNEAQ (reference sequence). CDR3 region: CASIGRRVKGANVLTF. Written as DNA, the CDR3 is TGTGCCAGCATAGGCAGGAGGGTGAAGGGGGCCAACGTCCTGACTTTC.

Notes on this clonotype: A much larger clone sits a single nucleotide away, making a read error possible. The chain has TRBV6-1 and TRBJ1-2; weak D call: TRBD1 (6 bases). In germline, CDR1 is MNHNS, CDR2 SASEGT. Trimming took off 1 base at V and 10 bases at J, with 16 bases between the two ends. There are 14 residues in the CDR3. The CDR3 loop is CASSEGLGQLFYTF. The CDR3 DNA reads TGTGCCAGCAGTGAAGGACTGGGACAACTATTCTACACCTTC.

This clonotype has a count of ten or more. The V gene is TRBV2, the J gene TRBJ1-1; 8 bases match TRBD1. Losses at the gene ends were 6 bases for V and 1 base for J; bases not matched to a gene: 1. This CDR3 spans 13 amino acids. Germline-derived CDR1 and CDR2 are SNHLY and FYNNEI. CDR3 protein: CASRGQANTEAFF. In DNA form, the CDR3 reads TGTGCCAGCAGGGGACAGGCGAACACTGAAGCTTTCTTT.

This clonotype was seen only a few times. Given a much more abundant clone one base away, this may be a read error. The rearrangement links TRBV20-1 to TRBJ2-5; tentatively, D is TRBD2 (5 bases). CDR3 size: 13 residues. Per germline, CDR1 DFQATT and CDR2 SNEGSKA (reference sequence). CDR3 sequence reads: CSARPGLGETQSF. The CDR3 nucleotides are TGCAGTGCTAGACCCGGGCTGGGAGAGACCCAGTCCTTC.

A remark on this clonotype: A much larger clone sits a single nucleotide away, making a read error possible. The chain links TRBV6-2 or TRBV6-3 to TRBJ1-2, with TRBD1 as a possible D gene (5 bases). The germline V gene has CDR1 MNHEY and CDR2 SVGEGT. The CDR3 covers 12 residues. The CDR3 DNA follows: TGTGCCAGCACCGGGGCCGTCTATGGCTGCACCTTC. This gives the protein CASTGAVYGCTF.

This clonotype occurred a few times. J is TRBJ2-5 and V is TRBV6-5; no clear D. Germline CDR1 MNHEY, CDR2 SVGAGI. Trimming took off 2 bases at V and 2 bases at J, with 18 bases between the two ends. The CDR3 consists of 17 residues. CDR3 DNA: TGTGCCAGCAGTTACCCCGCCGTTTGGACCATACAAGAGACCCAGTACTTC. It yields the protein CASSYPAVWTIQETQYF.

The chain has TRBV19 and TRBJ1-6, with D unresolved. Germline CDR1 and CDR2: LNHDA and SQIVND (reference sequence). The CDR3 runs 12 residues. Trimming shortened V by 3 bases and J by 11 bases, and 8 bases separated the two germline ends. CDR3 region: CASSIYSAPLHF. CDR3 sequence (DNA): TGTGCCAGTAGTATCTATTCTGCACCCCTCCACTTT.

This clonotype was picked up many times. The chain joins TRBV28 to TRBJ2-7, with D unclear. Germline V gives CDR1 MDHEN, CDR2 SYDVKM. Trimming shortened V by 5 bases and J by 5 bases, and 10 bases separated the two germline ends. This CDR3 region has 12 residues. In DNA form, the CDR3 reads TGTGCCAGCAGTCCATTTCGCCACGAGCAGTACTTC. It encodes CASSPFRHEQYF. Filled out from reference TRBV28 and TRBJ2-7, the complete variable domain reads DVKVTQSSRYLVKRTGEKVFLECVQDMDHENMFWYRQDPGLGLRLIYFSYDVKMKEKGDIPEGYSVSREKKERFSLILESASTNQTSMYLCASSPFRHEQYFGPGTRLTVT.

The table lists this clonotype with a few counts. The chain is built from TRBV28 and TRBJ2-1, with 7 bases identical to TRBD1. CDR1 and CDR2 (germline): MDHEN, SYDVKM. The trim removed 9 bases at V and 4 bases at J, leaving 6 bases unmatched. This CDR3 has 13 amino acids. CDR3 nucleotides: TGTGCCAGTCAGGGGGTGGGATACAATGAGCAGTTCTTC. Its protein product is CASQGVGYNEQFF.

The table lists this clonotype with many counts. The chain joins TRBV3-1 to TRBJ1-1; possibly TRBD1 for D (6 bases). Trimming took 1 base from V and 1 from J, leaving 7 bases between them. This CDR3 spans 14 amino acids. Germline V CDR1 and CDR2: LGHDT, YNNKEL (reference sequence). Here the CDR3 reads CASSQVGANTEAFF. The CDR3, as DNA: TGTGCCAGCAGCCAAGTGGGGGCGAACACTGAAGCTTTCTTT.

CDR3 sequence (DNA): TGTGCCAGCAGTTCGAACTGGGCGGGAAGGGTTTACAATGAGCAGTTCTTC. Amino acids: CASSSNWAGRVYNEQFF. The chain combines TRBV28 with TRBJ2-1, with a weak D call TRBD2 (6 bases). The germline V and J ends were trimmed by 4 bases and 4 bases, with 20 bases remaining between them. The germline V gene has CDR1 MDHEN and CDR2 SYDVKM. The CDR3 is made up of 17 amino acids.

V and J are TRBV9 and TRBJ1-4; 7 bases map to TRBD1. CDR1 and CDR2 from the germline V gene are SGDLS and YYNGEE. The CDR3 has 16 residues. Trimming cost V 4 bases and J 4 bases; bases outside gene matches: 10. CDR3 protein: CASSPAPTGINEKLFF. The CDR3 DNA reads TGTGCCAGCAGCCCGGCCCCGACAGGGATTAATGAAAAACTGTTTTTT.

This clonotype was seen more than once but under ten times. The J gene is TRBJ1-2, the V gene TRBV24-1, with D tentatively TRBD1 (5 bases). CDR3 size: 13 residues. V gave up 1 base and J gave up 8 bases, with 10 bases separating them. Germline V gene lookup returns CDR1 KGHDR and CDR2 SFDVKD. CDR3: CATSDFPGRGYTF. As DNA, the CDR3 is TGTGCCACCAGTGATTTTCCGGGACGGGGCTACACCTTC.

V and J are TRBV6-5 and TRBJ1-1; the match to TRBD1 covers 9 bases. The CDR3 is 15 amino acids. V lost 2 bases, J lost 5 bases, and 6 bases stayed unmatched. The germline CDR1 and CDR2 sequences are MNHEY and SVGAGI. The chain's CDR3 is CASSYVRQGGTEAFF. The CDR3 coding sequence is TGTGCCAGCAGTTACGTGAGACAGGGGGGGACTGAAGCTTTCTTT.

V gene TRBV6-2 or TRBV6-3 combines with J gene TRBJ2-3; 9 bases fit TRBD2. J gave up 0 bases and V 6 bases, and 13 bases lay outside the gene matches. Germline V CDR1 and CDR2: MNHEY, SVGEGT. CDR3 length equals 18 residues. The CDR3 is CASRGTDIAGASTDTQYF. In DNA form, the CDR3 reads TGTGCCAGCAGGGGTACCGACATAGCGGGAGCTAGCACAGATACGCAGTATTTT.

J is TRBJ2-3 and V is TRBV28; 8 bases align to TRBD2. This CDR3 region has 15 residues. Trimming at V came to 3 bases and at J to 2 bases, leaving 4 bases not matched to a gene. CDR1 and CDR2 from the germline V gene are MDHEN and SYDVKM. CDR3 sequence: CASSFLAGPTDTQYF. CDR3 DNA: TGTGCCAGCAGTTTTCTAGCGGGTCCCACAGATACGCAGTATTTT.

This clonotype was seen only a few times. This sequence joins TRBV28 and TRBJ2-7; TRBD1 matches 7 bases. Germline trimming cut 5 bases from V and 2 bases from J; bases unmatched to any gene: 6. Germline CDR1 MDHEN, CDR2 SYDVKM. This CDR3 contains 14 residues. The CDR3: CASSPLTGTYEQYF. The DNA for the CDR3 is TGTGCCAGCAGTCCATTGACAGGGACCTACGAGCAGTACTTC.

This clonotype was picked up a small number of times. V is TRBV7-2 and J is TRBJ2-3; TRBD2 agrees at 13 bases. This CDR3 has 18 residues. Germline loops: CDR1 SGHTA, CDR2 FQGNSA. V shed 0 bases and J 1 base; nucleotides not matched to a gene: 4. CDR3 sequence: CASSLALLAGGGTDTQYF. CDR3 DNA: TGTGCCAGCAGCTTAGCCCTACTAGCGGGAGGGGGCACAGATACGCAGTATTTT.

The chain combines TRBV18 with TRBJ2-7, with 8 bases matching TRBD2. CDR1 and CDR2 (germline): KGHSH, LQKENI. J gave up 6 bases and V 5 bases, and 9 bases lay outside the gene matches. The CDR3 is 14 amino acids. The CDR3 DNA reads TGTGCCAGCTCATCCGGGACTAGTGGGGGCGAGCAGTACTTC. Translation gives CASSSGTSGGEQYF.